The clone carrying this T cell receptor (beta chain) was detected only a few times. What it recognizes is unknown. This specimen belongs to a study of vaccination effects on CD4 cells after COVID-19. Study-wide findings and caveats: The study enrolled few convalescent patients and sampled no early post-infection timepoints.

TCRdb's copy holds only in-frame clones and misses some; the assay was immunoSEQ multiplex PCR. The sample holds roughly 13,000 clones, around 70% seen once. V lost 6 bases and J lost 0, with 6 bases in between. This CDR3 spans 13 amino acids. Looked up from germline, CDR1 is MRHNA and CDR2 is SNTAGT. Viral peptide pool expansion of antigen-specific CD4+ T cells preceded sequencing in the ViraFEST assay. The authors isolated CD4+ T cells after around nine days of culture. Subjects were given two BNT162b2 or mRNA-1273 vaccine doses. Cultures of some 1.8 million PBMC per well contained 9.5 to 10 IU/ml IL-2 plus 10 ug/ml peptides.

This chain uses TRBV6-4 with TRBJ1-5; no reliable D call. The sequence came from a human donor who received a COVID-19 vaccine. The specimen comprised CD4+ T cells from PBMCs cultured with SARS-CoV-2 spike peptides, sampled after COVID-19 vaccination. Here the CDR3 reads CASSLNSNQPQHF. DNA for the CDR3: TGTGCCAGCAGCTTGAATAGCAATCAGCCCCAGCATTTT.